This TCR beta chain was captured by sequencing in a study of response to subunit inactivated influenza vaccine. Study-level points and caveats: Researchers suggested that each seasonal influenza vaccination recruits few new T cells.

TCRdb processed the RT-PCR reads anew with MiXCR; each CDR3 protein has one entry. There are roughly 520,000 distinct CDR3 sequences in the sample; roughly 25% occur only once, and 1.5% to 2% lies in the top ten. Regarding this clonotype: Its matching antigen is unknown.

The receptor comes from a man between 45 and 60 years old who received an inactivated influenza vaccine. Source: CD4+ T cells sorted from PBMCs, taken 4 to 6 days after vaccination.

The CDR3 DNA sequence: TGTGCCAGCACTCTTGGGTCTAGCGGGAGCAATGAGCAGTTCTTC. Translated: CASTLGSSGSNEQFF. The J gene is TRBJ2-1, the V gene TRBV7-3, with TRBD2 matching 10 bases. V gave up 7 bases and J gave up 6 bases; unmatched junction bases: 9. Looked up from germline, CDR1 is SGHTA and CDR2 is FQGTGA. CDR3 length equals 15 residues. Supplemented by reference TRBV7-3 and TRBJ2-1, the full variable domain reads GAGVSQTPSNKVTEKGKYVELRCDPISGHTALYWYRQSLGQGPEFLIYFQGTGAADDSGLPNDRFFAVRPEGSVSTLKIQRTERGDSAVYLCASTLGSSGSNEQFFGPGTRLTVL.